This T cell receptor beta chain comes out of a study of T-cell memory formation after mild COVID-19. Overall study results and limits: Whether day 37 second-wave clones are SARS-CoV-2-specific was not confirmed. Some SARS-CoV-2-responding clones were already detected in memory before infection.

The junction had 5 bases not matched to a gene; V was cut back by 5 bases and J by 4 bases. The CDR3 contains 15 residues. Germline V CDR1 and CDR2: SGHTA, FQGNSA. MiXCR, run by TCRdb on the 5' RACE reads, gives a single entry per CDR3 protein. This sample carries about 400,000 distinct CDR3 sequences, around 14% of them seen once, and the ten largest clones take 20% to 25%. This clonotype was seen many times. Its antigen is currently unknown. The TCR originated in a man between 18 and 35 years old who had mild COVID-19 (a few samples of this study predate the infection). Cell type and time point are not known. This rearrangement joins TRBV7-2 to TRBJ2-1, with TRBD1 matching 10 bases. The sequenced sample was PBMCs or a T cell subset sorted from them (not recorded which). CDR3 sequence (DNA): TGTGCCAGCAGCGCTAGGGACAGGGGATACAATGAGCAGTTCTTC. This sequence encodes CASSARDRGYNEQFF.